These 23 T cell receptor beta chains were all obtained from the same sample, sequenced in a study of cytomegalovirus exposure and HLA in healthy donors. 60 Vbeta and 13 Jbeta primers were used in PCR. Method: immunoSEQ multiplex PCR; TCRdb's copy keeps in-frame clones and lacks some. This repertoire shows under 100,000 clones, about four fifths found once; its top ten account for roughly 4%. What was sequenced was PBMCs. These receptors all stem from a woman in her 70s in good health and CMV-seropositive.

The V gene is TRBV4-1, the J gene TRBJ2-5; D is possibly TRBD1 (5 bases). Germline lookup yields CDR1 MGHRA and CDR2 YSYEKL. The CDR3 runs to 16 residues. Trimming took off 0 bases at V and 4 bases at J, with 15 bases between the two ends. The CDR3 reads CASSQDLGALGETQYF. The CDR3 nucleotides are TGCGCCAGCAGCCAAGATCTTGGGGCCCTGGGAGAGACCCAGTACTTC.

V is TRBV19 and J is TRBJ2-3, with a weak D call TRBD2 (6 bases). From germline, CDR1 is LNHDA and CDR2 SQIVND (reference sequence). V lost 6 bases to trimming and J lost 2 bases, with 18 bases between them. This CDR3 spans 16 amino acids. The CDR3, as DNA: TGTGCCAGTAGGGTCGGAGGGTCACAGTACACAGATACGCAGTATTTT. Amino acids: CASRVGGSQYTDTQYF.

On this clone itself: The junction differs from germline at one of its ends, possibly a read error. The chain is built from TRBV7-9 and TRBJ2-7; 7 nucleotides line up with TRBD1. The CDR3 spans 14 residues. Germline V lookup: CDR1 SEHNR, CDR2 FQNEAQ (reference sequence). The CDR3: CSSSSPRQGYEQYF. CDR3 DNA sequence: TGTTCCAGCAGCTCCCCCCGACAGGGCTACGAGCAGTACTTC.

The chain uses TRBV30 and TRBJ1-2; TRBD1 might be the D (5 bases). CDR1 is GTSNPN and CDR2 is SVGIG in the germline V gene (reference sequence). The V end was cut by 3 bases, the J end by 7 bases, with 18 bases between. The CDR3 contains 14 residues. The CDR3 DNA reads as TGTGCCTGGAGGTGGGCGGCGGGGACGGGTGGCTACACCTTC. The encoded protein is CAWRWAAGTGGYTF. Supplemented by reference TRBV30 and TRBJ1-2, the full variable domain reads SQTIHQWPATLVQPVGSPLSLECTVEGTSNPNLYWYRQAAGRGLQLLFYSVGIGQISSEVPQNLSASRPQDRQFILSSKKLLLSDSGFYLCAWRWAAGTGGYTFGSGTRLTVV.

V usage is TRBV5-8 and J usage is TRBJ1-2; TRBD1 aligns across 7 bases. The V segment lost 4 bases and the J segment 2 bases; nucleotides outside the gene matches: 2. Germline loops: CDR1 SGHTS, CDR2 YDEGEE. CDR3 length: 13 residues. The CDR3 bases are TGTGCCAGCAGCCAGGGACAGAACTATGGCTACACCTTC. It encodes CASSQGQNYGYTF.

The chain has TRBV4-3 and TRBJ2-7, with 8 nucleotides matching TRBD2. V lost 3 bases to trimming and J lost 4 bases; unmatched junction nucleotides: 14. The CDR3 consists of 17 residues. Germline-derived CDR1 and CDR2 are LGHNA and YSLEER. CDR3 DNA sequence: TGCGCCAGCAGCCAGGATGTAGGGACTAGGGCTCGGTACGAGCAGTACTTC. Protein product: CASSQDVGTRARYEQYF.

The chain links TRBV7-9 to TRBJ2-7, with D possibly TRBD2 on 7 matching bases. The CDR3 has 15 amino acids. The V gene's germline CDR1 is SEHNR and CDR2 FQNEAQ (reference sequence). V was trimmed by 5 bases and J by 2 bases, leaving 16 bases between them. The CDR3 loop is CASSIKVGGPYEQYF. DNA of the CDR3: TGTGCCAGCAGCATCAAGGTGGGGGGGCCCTACGAGCAGTACTTC. The full variable domain, with the rest looked up from reference TRBV7-9 and TRBJ2-7, is DTGVSQNPRHKITKRGQNVTFRCDPISEHNRLYWYRQTLGQGPEFLTYFQNEAQLEKSRLLSDRFSAERPKGSFSTLEIQRTEQGDSAMYLCASSIKVGGPYEQYFGPGTRLTVT.

This rearrangement joins TRBV11-3 to TRBJ2-7, with unresolved D. The V end lost 0 bases, the J end lost 0 bases, and 6 bases lay between the germline ends. CDR1 and CDR2 (germline): SGHNT, YENEEA. The CDR3 contains 14 residues. The CDR3 DNA follows: TGTGCCAGCAGCTTAGATGAGGTCTCCTACGAGCAGTACTTC. It encodes CASSLDEVSYEQYF.

The V and J genes are TRBV6-1 and TRBJ1-5; the match to TRBD1 covers 7 bases. V trimming: 1 base; J trimming: 1 base; junction bases outside the gene matches: 10. CDR1 is MNHNS, CDR2 SASEGT, per germline. The CDR3 totals 18 residues. The CDR3 bases are TGTGCCAGCAGTGAAGAAGTAGGGGGCCCATCGAGCAATCAGCCCCAGCATTTT. Residues: CASSEEVGGPSSNQPQHF.

The CDR3 here is CASSLDLWREGSQETQYF. DNA of the CDR3: TGTGCCAGCAGCTTAGATCTCTGGCGGGAGGGGTCACAAGAGACCCAGTACTTC. The rearrangement links TRBV11-2 to TRBJ2-5; 9 bases are shared with TRBD2. With 0 bases clipped from V and 2 bases from J, the junction kept 10 bases outside the gene matches. This CDR3 has 18 amino acids. Germline CDR1 reads SGHAT; CDR2 reads FQNNGV.

This clone was seen only a few times. The chain carries TRBV7-6 and TRBJ1-1, with TRBD1 identical over 9 bases. The CDR3 length is 15 residues. Germline loops: CDR1 SGHVS, CDR2 FNYEAQ. J lost 5 bases, V lost 5 bases, and 9 bases had no gene match. Here the CDR3 reads CASSNPYRGRTEAFF. The CDR3, as DNA: TGTGCCAGCAGCAACCCCTACAGGGGGCGAACTGAAGCTTTCTTT.

The V call is TRBV7-2, the J call TRBJ2-3; unclear D gene. The ends were cut back, 6 bases at V and 1 base at J, with 8 bases in the middle. The CDR3 is 13 amino acids. Germline lookup yields CDR1 SGHTA and CDR2 FQGNSA. CDR3 sequence reads: CASSPPGTDTQYF. CDR3 in DNA: TGTGCCAGCAGTCCCCCGGGCACAGATACGCAGTATTTT.

A few counts support this clone. The chain employs TRBV11-1 and TRBJ2-1, with TRBD2 matching 8 bases. The V gene's germline CDR1 is SGHAT and CDR2 FQDESV (reference sequence). The CDR3 extends over 19 amino acids. The trim removed 3 bases at V and 0 bases at J, leaving 13 bases unmatched. CDR3 loop: CASSFRVAGRSSSYNEQFF. CDR3 DNA: TGTGCCAGCAGCTTTCGTGTAGCGGGAAGGTCGAGCTCCTACAATGAGCAGTTCTTC.

The chain couples TRBV18 to TRBJ1-3; D call uncertain. The V gene lost 3 bases and the J gene lost 0 bases, with 9 bases spanning the gap. CDR1 KGHSH and CDR2 LQKENI come from the germline V gene. This CDR3 spans 15 amino acids. The CDR3 nucleotides are TGTGCCAGCTCACCCGCCCGCAGCTCTGGAAACACCATATATTTT. It translates to CASSPARSSGNTIYF.

The gene calls are TRBV19 and TRBJ2-3, with D perhaps matching TRBD1 (6 bases). The CDR3 runs 12 residues. V was trimmed by 5 bases and J by 7 bases, leaving 10 bases between them. Germline CDR1 is LNHDA and CDR2 is SQIVND (reference sequence). CDR3 in DNA: TGTGCCAGTAGTTTCACAGGGAATACGCAGTATTTT. It specifies CASSFTGNTQYF.

The chain links TRBV28 to TRBJ2-7, with TRBD1 matching 10 bases. Germline V gene lookup returns CDR1 MDHEN and CDR2 SYDVKM. V was pared by 8 bases and J by 6 bases, with 13 bases of the junction left unmatched. CDR3 length: 15 residues. The CDR3: CASLPPGQGFSEQYF. The CDR3 region has the DNA TGTGCCAGCCTTCCCCCGGGACAGGGGTTCAGCGAGCAGTACTTC.

This chain joins TRBV7-2 and TRBJ2-2; D unclear. Germline V gives CDR1 SGHTA, CDR2 FQGNSA. CDR3 length: 12 residues. V was cut by 3 bases and J by 6 bases, with 5 bases left in between. The CDR3 is CASSFQSGELFF. DNA for the CDR3: TGTGCCAGCAGCTTCCAATCCGGGGAGCTGTTTTTT.

This chain uses TRBV27 with TRBJ2-7, with D possibly TRBD2 on 7 matching bases. CDR1 and CDR2 from the germline V gene are MNHEY and SMNVEV (reference sequence). V lost 8 bases and J 0 bases, leaving 14 bases between the germline ends. The CDR3 covers 14 residues. CDR3: CASGLGGASYEQYF. In DNA, the CDR3 is TGTGCCAGCGGTCTGGGGGGGGCCTCCTACGAGCAGTACTTC.

CDR3 sequence (DNA): TGTGCCAGCAGCTTAGGGACTAGCGGAACCTACGAGCAGTACTTC. Protein product: CASSLGTSGTYEQYF. This chain connects TRBV7-3 to TRBJ2-5, with 11 bases that match TRBD2. The J call is doubtful: the DNA matches TRBJ2-7 better. CDR1 and CDR2 from the germline V gene are SGHTA and FQGTGA. CDR3 length: 15 residues.

The chain's CDR3 is CASSSPQTGLRNQPQHF. The CDR3 DNA sequence: TGTGCCAGCAGCTCTCCCCAGACAGGGTTAAGAAATCAGCCCCAGCATTTT. The J gene is TRBJ1-5, the V gene TRBV7-8; TRBD1 matches 7 bases. The CDR3 loop spans 17 amino acids. J gave up 4 bases and V 4 bases, and 13 bases lay outside the gene matches. The germline CDR1 and CDR2 sequences are SGHVS and FQNEAQ.

This clone is a singleton in its sample. The rearrangement joins TRBV27 to TRBJ1-5; 7 bases fit TRBD1. Germline V gives CDR1 MNHEY, CDR2 SMNVEV (reference sequence). J gave up 6 bases and V 3 bases, and 8 bases lay outside the gene matches. The length of the CDR3 is 15 residues. Here the CDR3 reads CASSFRSQGSQPQHF. CDR3 sequence (DNA): TGTGCCAGCAGTTTTCGGTCACAGGGGAGTCAGCCCCAGCATTTT.

J is TRBJ2-2 and V is TRBV7-9; TRBD2 agrees at 8 bases. V trimming: 2 bases; J trimming: 4 bases; junction bases outside the gene matches: 6. Germline V gene lookup returns CDR1 SEHNR and CDR2 FQNEAQ (reference sequence). This CDR3 is 16 amino acids long. CDR3 loop: CASSLKLAVITGELFF. CDR3 DNA: TGTGCCAGCAGCTTAAAACTAGCGGTTATCACCGGGGAGCTGTTTTTT.

This CDR3 reads CASSLPETSGNYGEQFF. CDR3 nucleotides: TGCGCCAGCAGCTTGCCTGAGACTAGCGGGAATTACGGTGAGCAGTTCTTC. V gene TRBV5-1 combines with J gene TRBJ2-1; 11 positions agree with TRBD2. J lost 9 bases, V lost 1 base, and 12 bases had no gene match. Germline CDR1 is SGHRS and CDR2 is YFSETQ. The CDR3 covers 17 residues.